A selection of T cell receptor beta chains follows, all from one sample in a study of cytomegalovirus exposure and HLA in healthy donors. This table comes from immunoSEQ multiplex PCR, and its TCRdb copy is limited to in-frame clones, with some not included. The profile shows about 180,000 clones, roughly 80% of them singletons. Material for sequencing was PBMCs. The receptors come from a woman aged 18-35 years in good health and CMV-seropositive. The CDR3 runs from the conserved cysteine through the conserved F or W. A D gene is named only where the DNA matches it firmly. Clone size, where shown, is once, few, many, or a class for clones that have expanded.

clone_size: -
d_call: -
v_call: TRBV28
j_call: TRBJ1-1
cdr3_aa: CASSSQGMGTEAFF
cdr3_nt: TGTGCCAGCAGTTCTCAGGGGATGGGCACTGAAGCTTTCTTT

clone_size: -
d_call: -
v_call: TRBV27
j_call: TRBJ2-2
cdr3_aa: CASSFGTPTGELFF
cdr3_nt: TGTGCCAGCAGTTTTGGGACACCTACCGGGGAGCTGTTTTTT

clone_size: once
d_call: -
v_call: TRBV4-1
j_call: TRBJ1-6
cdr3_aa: CASSQGPLQGNQNSPLHF
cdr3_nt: TGCGCCAGCAGCCAAGGACCCCTTCAGGGTAATCAGAATTCACCCCTCCACTTT

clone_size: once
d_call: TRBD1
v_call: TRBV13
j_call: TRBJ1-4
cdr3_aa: CASSRWDRDEKLFF
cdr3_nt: TGTGCCAGCAGCAGATGGGACAGGGACGAAAAACTGTTTTTT

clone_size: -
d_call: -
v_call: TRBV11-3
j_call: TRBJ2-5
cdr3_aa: CASSLGAGERYF
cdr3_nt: TGTGCCAGCAGCTTAGGGGCAGGGGAGCGGTACTTC

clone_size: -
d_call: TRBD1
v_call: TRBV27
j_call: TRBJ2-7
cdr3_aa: CASSFGGTGNSRDEQYF
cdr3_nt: TGTGCCAGCAGTTTCGGGGGGACAGGGAATTCCCGTGACGAGCAGTACTTC

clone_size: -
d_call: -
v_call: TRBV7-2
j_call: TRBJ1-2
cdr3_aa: CASSLGRRGRGDGGYTF
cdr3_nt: TGTGCCAGCAGCTTAGGCAGACGGGGCAGGGGAGACGGTGGCTACACCTTC

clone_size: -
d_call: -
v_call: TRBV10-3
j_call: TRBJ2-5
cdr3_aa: CAISESGAQETQYF
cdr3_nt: TGTGCCATCAGTGAGTCAGGAGCTCAAGAGACCCAGTACTTC

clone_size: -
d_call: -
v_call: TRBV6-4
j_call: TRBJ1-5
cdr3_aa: CARIIGPQGGNQPQHF
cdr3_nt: TGTGCCAGGATAATAGGACCTCAGGGTGGCAATCAGCCCCAGCATTTT

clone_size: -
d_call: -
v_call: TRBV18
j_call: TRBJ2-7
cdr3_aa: CASSPTEGAGEQYF
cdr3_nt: TGTGCCAGCTCACCAACGGAGGGGGCTGGCGAGCAGTACTTC

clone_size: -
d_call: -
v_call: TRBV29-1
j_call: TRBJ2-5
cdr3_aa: CSSKKKGMGPRQETQYF
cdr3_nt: TGCAGCTCGAAAAAGAAGGGGATGGGGCCCCGTCAAGAGACCCAGTACTTC

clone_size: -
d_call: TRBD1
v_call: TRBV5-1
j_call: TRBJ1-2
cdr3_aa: CASSLGREGRQGANGYTF
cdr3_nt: TGCGCCAGCAGCTTGGGGAGAGAGGGGAGACAGGGGGCCAATGGCTACACCTTC

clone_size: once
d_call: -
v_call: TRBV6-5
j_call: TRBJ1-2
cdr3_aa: CATRLGSDFYGYTF
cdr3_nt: TGTGCCACCAGACTCGGCAGCGACTTCTATGGCTACACCTTC

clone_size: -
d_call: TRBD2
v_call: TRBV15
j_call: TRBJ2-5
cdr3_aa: CATRVTSEETQYF
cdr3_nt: TGTGCCACCAGGGTTACTAGCGAAGAGACCCAGTACTTC

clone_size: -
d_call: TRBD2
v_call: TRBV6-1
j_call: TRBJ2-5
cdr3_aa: CASSDGTRVPKETQYF
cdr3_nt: TGTGCCAGCAGTGATGGGACTAGAGTCCCTAAGGAGACCCAGTACTTC

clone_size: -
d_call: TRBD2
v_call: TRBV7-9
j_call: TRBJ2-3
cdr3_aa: CASSPAGGVRNTQYF
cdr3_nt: TGTGCCAGCAGCCCAGCGGGGGGGGTACGGAATACGCAGTATTTT

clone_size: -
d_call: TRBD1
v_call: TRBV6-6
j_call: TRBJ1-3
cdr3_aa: CASSSAGQSGNTIYF
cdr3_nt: TGTGCCAGCAGTTCCGCGGGACAGTCTGGAAACACCATATATTTT

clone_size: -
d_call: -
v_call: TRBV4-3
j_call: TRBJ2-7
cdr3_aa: CASSQAQGNHEQYF
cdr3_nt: TGCGCCAGCAGCCAAGCACAGGGTAACCACGAGCAGTACTTC

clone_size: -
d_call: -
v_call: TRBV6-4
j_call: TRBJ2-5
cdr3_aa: CASSDWRGGTQYF
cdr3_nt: TGTGCCAGCAGTGACTGGCGGGGCGGGACCCAGTACTTC

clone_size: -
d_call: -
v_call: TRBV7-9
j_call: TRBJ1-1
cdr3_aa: CASSLIGQRQGMNTEAFF
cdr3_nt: TGTGCCAGCAGCTTAATAGGACAGCGACAAGGTATGAACACTGAAGCTTTCTTT

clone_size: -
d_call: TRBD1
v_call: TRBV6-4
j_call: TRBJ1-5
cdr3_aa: CASRMKEDREDFNQPQHF
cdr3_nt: TGTGCCAGCAGGATGAAAGAGGACAGGGAAGACTTTAATCAGCCCCAGCATTTT

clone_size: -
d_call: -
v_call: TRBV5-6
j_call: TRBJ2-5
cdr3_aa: CASSLWGQTQYF
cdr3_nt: TGTGCCAGCAGCTTGTGGGGCCAGACCCAGTACTTC

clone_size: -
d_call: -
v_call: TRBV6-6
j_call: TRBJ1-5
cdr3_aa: CASSYSEGQPQHF
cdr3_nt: TGTGCCAGCAGTTACTCGGAGGGCCAGCCCCAGCATTTT

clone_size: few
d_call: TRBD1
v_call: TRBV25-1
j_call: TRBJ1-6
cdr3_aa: CASSELDRDGDSPLHF
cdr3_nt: TGTGCCAGCAGTGAACTCGACAGGGACGGTGATTCACCCCTCCACTTT

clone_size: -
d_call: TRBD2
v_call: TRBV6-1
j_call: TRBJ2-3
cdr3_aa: CASTLGGALDTQYF
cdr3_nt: TGTGCCAGCACTCTCGGGGGGGCCTTGGATACGCAGTATTTT

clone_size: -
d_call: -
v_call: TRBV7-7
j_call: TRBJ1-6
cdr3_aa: CASSLSYNSPLHF
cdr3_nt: TGTGCCAGCAGCTTGAGTTATAATTCACCCCTCCACTTT

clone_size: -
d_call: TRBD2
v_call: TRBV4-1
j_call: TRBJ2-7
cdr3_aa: CASSQNSGGPYEQYF
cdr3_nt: TGCGCCAGCAGCCAAAATAGCGGGGGACCCTACGAGCAGTACTTC

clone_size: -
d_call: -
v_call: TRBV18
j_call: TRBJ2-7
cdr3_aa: CASSPTGYEQYF
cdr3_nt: TGTGCCAGCTCACCTACCGGCTACGAGCAGTACTTC

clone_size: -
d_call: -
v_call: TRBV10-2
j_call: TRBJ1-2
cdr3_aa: CATYSGIVQVGYGYTF
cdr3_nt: TGCGCCACCTACTCAGGGATTGTCCAGGTGGGCTATGGCTACACCTTC